This is a list of T cell receptor beta chains from one sample in a study of blood T cell repertoires in COVID-19. Clones were read by immunoSEQ multiplex PCR, and TCRdb kept only the in-frame ones, dropping some. This table has tens of thousands of clones, roughly nine tenths appearing once. The sample comprised peripheral blood. Every receptor here comes from a man aged 60 to 75 with COVID-19, enrolled during active disease. The conserved cysteine and the conserved F or W are not part of the CDR3 here. Each record gives: V gene, J gene, CDR3 protein.

V gene: TRBV5-1; J gene: TRBJ1-4; CDR3 protein: ASSPIVGAEEKLF
V gene: TRBV24-1; J gene: TRBJ2-3; CDR3 protein: AALSRKSTDTQY
V gene: TRBV19; J gene: TRBJ1-3; CDR3 protein: ASNPRFWQGINTIY
V gene: TRBV7-9; J gene: TRBJ2-7; CDR3 protein: ASSLGLAGSSYEQY
V gene: TRBV11-2; J gene: TRBJ1-1; CDR3 protein: ASSHALNTEAF
V gene: TRBV6-5; J gene: TRBJ1-1; CDR3 protein: ASSYLGAEAF
V gene: TRBV6-5; J gene: TRBJ2-7; CDR3 protein: ASSYKDSAYEQY
V gene: TRBV2; J gene: TRBJ2-2; CDR3 protein: AGLSGHYTGELF
V gene: TRBV19; J gene: TRBJ1-5; CDR3 protein: ASSIRGQYTIEPQH
V gene: TRBV9; J gene: TRBJ2-1; CDR3 protein: ASSLTSGTYNEQF
V gene: TRBV3-1/TRBV3-2; J gene: TRBJ2-3; CDR3 protein: ASSHGLAGDRTDTQY
V gene: TRBV18; J gene: TRBJ1-5; CDR3 protein: ASSPGTGRTNQPQH
V gene: TRBV5-4; J gene: TRBJ2-5; CDR3 protein: ASSNPDRVETQY
V gene: TRBV12-5; J gene: TRBJ2-5; CDR3 protein: ASGEDNQETQY
V gene: TRBV7-9; J gene: TRBJ2-7; CDR3 protein: ASSRSGTSYEQY
V gene: TRBV6-5; J gene: TRBJ2-7; CDR3 protein: ASSYGGHYSEQY
V gene: TRBV7-3; J gene: TRBJ2-7; CDR3 protein: ASSLGQGAYEQY
V gene: TRBV6-2/TRBV6-3; J gene: TRBJ2-3; CDR3 protein: ASSYSMTSGIRGTQY
V gene: TRBV18; J gene: TRBJ2-5; CDR3 protein: ASSPRGGETQY
V gene: TRBV11-3; J gene: TRBJ2-7; CDR3 protein: ASSRIRDRNPEQY
V gene: TRBV5-1; J gene: TRBJ2-5; CDR3 protein: ASSLLPGLAGEETQY
V gene: TRBV7-8; J gene: TRBJ2-3; CDR3 protein: ASSLVTGLSTDTQY
V gene: TRBV10-3; J gene: TRBJ1-5; CDR3 protein: ASQGNSNQPQH
V gene: TRBV6-5; J gene: TRBJ2-7; CDR3 protein: ASNPSGSSYEQY
V gene: TRBV5-1; J gene: TRBJ2-7; CDR3 protein: ASSPGLAVTYEQY
V gene: TRBV2; J gene: TRBJ2-6; CDR3 protein: ASTRTGTPSGANVLT
V gene: TRBV28; J gene: TRBJ2-1; CDR3 protein: ASSLGGQVYNEQF
V gene: TRBV10-2; J gene: TRBJ2-2; CDR3 protein: ASSELAGNTGELF
V gene: TRBV5-5; J gene: TRBJ1-2; CDR3 protein: ASSSSNRGWNYGYT
V gene: TRBV21-1; J gene: TRBJ1-6; CDR3 protein: ASSPGDRGTENSPLH
V gene: TRBV28; J gene: TRBJ1-2; CDR3 protein: ASSVGQGLSGYT
V gene: TRBV13; J gene: TRBJ2-7; CDR3 protein: ASSLGRGLMNEQY
V gene: TRBV4-1; J gene: TRBJ2-7; CDR3 protein: ASSQGLAGGYEQY
V gene: TRBV6-2/TRBV6-3; J gene: TRBJ2-5; CDR3 protein: ASSFWRTGSESYQETQY
V gene: TRBV10-2; J gene: TRBJ2-7; CDR3 protein: ASSYTGNSYEQY
V gene: TRBV28; J gene: TRBJ1-6; CDR3 protein: ASLTGDNSPLH
V gene: TRBV5-1; J gene: TRBJ1-2; CDR3 protein: ASSPGLDRPFYGYT
V gene: TRBV21-1; J gene: TRBJ2-5; CDR3 protein: ASRTGVEGETQY
V gene: TRBV7-8; J gene: TRBJ2-1; CDR3 protein: ASSLIPPGQRIAYNEQF
V gene: TRBV20-1; J gene: TRBJ1-4; CDR3 protein: SARGSQPF
V gene: TRBV7-2; J gene: TRBJ2-7; CDR3 protein: ASSPGTGKSYEQY
V gene: TRBV2; J gene: TRBJ1-3; CDR3 protein: ASSPGTAGNTIY
V gene: TRBV11-3; J gene: TRBJ2-2; CDR3 protein: ASSPGQGSTGELF
V gene: TRBV2; J gene: TRBJ1-5; CDR3 protein: ASRAGGEQPQH
V gene: TRBV12-3/TRBV12-4; J gene: TRBJ2-1; CDR3 protein: ASGRDSYNEQF
V gene: TRBV27; J gene: TRBJ2-1; CDR3 protein: ASTTGTHNEQF
V gene: TRBV4-1; J gene: TRBJ2-7; CDR3 protein: ASSQDLGEGNEQY
V gene: TRBV7-9; J gene: TRBJ2-1; CDR3 protein: ASSSWGEANNEQF
V gene: TRBV30; J gene: TRBJ1-2; CDR3 protein: ACLPPQGGGGYT
V gene: TRBV11-2; J gene: TRBJ2-7; CDR3 protein: ASSLGQTYEQY
V gene: TRBV29-1; J gene: TRBJ1-5; CDR3 protein: SAVADSNQPQH
V gene: TRBV5-6; J gene: TRBJ2-1; CDR3 protein: ASSLDRAEQF
V gene: TRBV19; J gene: TRBJ1-5; CDR3 protein: ASSFFGQDYQPQH
V gene: TRBV10-3; J gene: TRBJ1-1; CDR3 protein: AITLDSRTEAF
V gene: TRBV9; J gene: TRBJ2-7; CDR3 protein: ASSEQRREQY
V gene: TRBV3-1/TRBV3-2; J gene: TRBJ1-2; CDR3 protein: ASSQGRGFYGYT
V gene: TRBV9; J gene: TRBJ2-1; CDR3 protein: ASSVSPYNEQF
V gene: TRBV5-6; J gene: TRBJ2-5; CDR3 protein: ASSLWGLSQETQY
V gene: TRBV9; J gene: TRBJ2-7; CDR3 protein: ASSVAGGTSGMYEQY